This is a list of T cell receptor beta chains from one sample in a study of T cells after yellow fever vaccination. TCRdb reanalysed the 5' RACE reads using MiXCR and keeps one entry per CDR3 protein. The sample contains 200,000 to 300,000 distinct CDR3 sequences, roughly 13% of which appear only once. The sequencing here drew on CD4+ T cells sorted from PBMCs, taken 45 days after the yellow fever booster vaccination. The receptors come from a man aged 25 to 40 who received the YFV17D yellow fever vaccine. CDR3s leave out the opening cysteine and the closing phenylalanine or tryptophan.

V: TRBV5-1
length: 18
J: TRBJ2-5
CDR3: ASSLIPRTGGSGEQETQY

V: TRBV6-5
length: 15
J: TRBJ2-5
CDR3: ASSYLPDRGRDETQY

V: TRBV11-2
length: 18
J: TRBJ2-7
CDR3: ASSLGRWGGSGSVRYEQY

V: TRBV6-2/TRBV6-3
length: 14
J: TRBJ2-4
CDR3: ASTKWTSDAKNIQY

V: TRBV20-1
length: 13
J: TRBJ2-7
CDR3: SALLGTSAAYEQY

V: TRBV14
length: 12
J: TRBJ1-5
CDR3: ARDPPRSNQPQH

V: TRBV29-1
length: 9
J: TRBJ2-1
CDR3: SASRDNEQF

V: TRBV6-2/TRBV6-3
length: 10
J: TRBJ2-3
CDR3: ASSSTPDTQY

V: TRBV20-1
length: 12
J: TRBJ2-5
CDR3: SARETRSEETQY

V: TRBV20-1
length: 13
J: TRBJ2-4
CDR3: SAPALAGDKNIQY

V: TRBV25-1
length: 14
J: TRBJ2-3
CDR3: ASSRLGTGGTDTQY